Listed below are T cell receptor beta chains from one sample, sequenced in a study of radiation and T cells in renal cell carcinoma. The protocol was immunoSEQ multiplex PCR, while the TCRdb copy is restricted to in-frame clones and leaves out a portion. Of about 140,000 clones in the sample, over 80% were seen once. Material: blood, obtained from a patient whose treatment included radiotherapy and nephrectomy. The receptor source for this set is a woman aged 45-65 years with renal cell carcinoma. The CDR3 runs from the conserved cysteine through the conserved F or W. D genes are given only for firm matches. Clone size is not always given. Where it is, it says once, few, many or a class for expanded clones.

clone_size d_call j_call v_call cdr3_nt cdr3_aa
- - TRBJ2-7 TRBV1 TGCAGAACAAGTAGGGGGGGTCCCTACGAGCAGTACTTC CRTSRGGPYEQYF
- - TRBJ1-4 TRBV13 TGTGCCAGCAGCTTAGAAGAGGGAAGGTCTGAAAAACTGTTTTTT CASSLEEGRSEKLFF
once TRBD1 TRBJ1-1 TRBV2 TGTGCCAGCAGTGCCGGGACAGGGAACACTGAAGCTTTCTTT CASSAGTGNTEAFF
- TRBD1 TRBJ1-6 TRBV5-1 TGCGCCAGCAGTCAAGGACAGGGGACGTCCTATAATTCACCCCTCCACTTT CASSQGQGTSYNSPLHF
once TRBD1 TRBJ1-1 TRBV4-2 TGTGCCAGCAGCCAGGACGACAGGGAGAACACTGAAGCTTTCTTT CASSQDDRENTEAFF
once - TRBJ2-2 TRBV6-1 TGTGCCAGCAGTGAAGCGCTTGGGGACACCGGGGAGCTGTTTTTT CASSEALGDTGELFF
- - TRBJ1-2 TRBV6-5 TGTGCCAGCAGTTCGTCGGGAAACTATGGCTACACCTTC CASSSSGNYGYTF
many - TRBJ1-2 TRBV29-1 TGCAGCGTTGGAGAAAACTATGGCTACACCTTC CSVGENYGYTF
- - TRBJ2-5 TRBV5-1 TGCGCCAGCAGTTCGGAGGGAGAGACCCAGTACTTC CASSSEGETQYF
large - TRBJ2-6 TRBV4-1 TGCGCCAGCAGCCAGGATGTTATGGGGAGCTCTGGGGCCAACGTCCTGACTTTC CASSQDVMGSSGANVLTF
once - TRBJ2-5 TRBV7-8 TGTGCCAGCAGCCCTCCCCAGGGACAACTAGGGACCCAGTACTTC CASSPPQGQLGTQYF
- - TRBJ2-2 TRBV6-1 TGTGCCAGCAGTGAACAATTCACCGGAAACACCGGGGAGCTGTTTTTT CASSEQFTGNTGELFF
- TRBD1 TRBJ2-5 TRBV5-1 TGCGCCAGCAGCTTGGGACAGGGGGCAGGTGAGACCCAGTACTTC CASSLGQGAGETQYF
- TRBD1 TRBJ1-6 TRBV4-3 TGCGCCAGCAGCCAAGATAGAAACAGGGGGTTGGATAATTCACCCCTCCACTTT CASSQDRNRGLDNSPLHF
once - TRBJ2-7 TRBV4-2 TGTGCCAGCAGCCAAACCTCACGCGAGCAGTACTTC CASSQTSREQYF
once - TRBJ2-2 TRBV7-9 TGTGCCAGCAGCATTGATCAAACCGGGGAGCTGTTTTTT CASSIDQTGELFF
few TRBD2 TRBJ2-1 TRBV10-3 TGTGCCATCAGTGAGAGACTAGCGGGGGCCGGGGAGCAGTTCTTC CAISERLAGAGEQFF
- - TRBJ2-1 TRBV6-1 TGTGCCAGCAGGGGATACAATGAGCAGTTCTTC CASRGYNEQFF
few - TRBJ1-5 TRBV7-2 TGTGCCAGCAGCTTAGATGGACAGCGCGATCAGCCCCAGCATTTT CASSLDGQRDQPQHF
- - TRBJ2-2 TRBV9 TGTGCCAGCAAGCCGGGACACACGAACACCGGGGAGCTGTTTTTT CASKPGHTNTGELFF
- - TRBJ1-2 TRBV28 TGTGCCAGCAGTCGGGGCAGGGTCTATGGCTACACCTTC CASSRGRVYGYTF
- - TRBJ2-2 TRBV7-9 TGTGCCAGCAGCTCGACGTTGGGCGGGGAGCTGTTTTTT CASSSTLGGELFF
- - TRBJ1-5 TRBV10-2 TGCGCCAGCACGAAGGAGGAGGGGAATCAGCCCCAGCATTTT CASTKEEGNQPQHF
- - TRBJ1-4 TRBV7-2 TGTGCCAGCAGCCCTTCCGGAGACAACTTTGAAAAACTGTTTTTT CASSPSGDNFEKLFF
- - TRBJ1-1 TRBV6-1 TGTGCCAGCAGTGAGTCCAGGTACACTGAAGCTTTCTTT CASSESRYTEAFF
few - TRBJ1-2 TRBV7-2 TGTGCCAGCAGCTTAATCGAGCAGGGAGGCTATGGCTACACCTTC CASSLIEQGGYGYTF
- - TRBJ1-4 TRBV5-1 TGCGCCAGCAGCTTGGGGGGCAGGAATGAAAAACTGTTTTTT CASSLGGRNEKLFF
- TRBD1 TRBJ2-7 TRBV30 TGTGCCTATACCCTTGGGACAGATTACGAGCAGTACTTC CAYTLGTDYEQYF
- - TRBJ2-7 TRBV7-2 TGTGCCAGCAGCTTATCACCCGGGGTCTACGAGCAGTACTTC CASSLSPGVYEQYF
- - TRBJ1-4 TRBV5-1 TGCGCCAGCAGCTTGGCCAGGGCCGGGGAAAAACTGTTTTTT CASSLARAGEKLFF
- TRBD1 TRBJ1-6 TRBV2 TGTGCCAGCAGTGAAGAAGGGGACAGGGGATGGTCACCCCTCCACTTT CASSEEGDRGWSPLHF
few - TRBJ2-7 TRBV7-9 TGTGCCAGCAGCCTAGGGGCCTTTCGGCAGTACTTC CASSLGAFRQYF
- - TRBJ2-5 TRBV10-1 TGCGCCAGCAGCCAGGACACGAAAGGGACCCAGTACTTC CASSQDTKGTQYF